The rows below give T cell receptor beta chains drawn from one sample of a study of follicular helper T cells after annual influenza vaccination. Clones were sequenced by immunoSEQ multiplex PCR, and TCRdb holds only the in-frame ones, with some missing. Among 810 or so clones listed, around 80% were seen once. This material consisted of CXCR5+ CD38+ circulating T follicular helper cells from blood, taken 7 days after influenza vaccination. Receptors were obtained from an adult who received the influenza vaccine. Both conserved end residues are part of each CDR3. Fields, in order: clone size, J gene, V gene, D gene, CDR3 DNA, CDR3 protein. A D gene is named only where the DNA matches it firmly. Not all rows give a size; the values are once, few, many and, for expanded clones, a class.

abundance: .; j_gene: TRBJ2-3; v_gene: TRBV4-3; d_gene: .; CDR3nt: TGCGCCAGCAGCCAGTATAACTCGGGGGCCGGAGATACGCAGTATTTT; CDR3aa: CASSQYNSGAGDTQYF
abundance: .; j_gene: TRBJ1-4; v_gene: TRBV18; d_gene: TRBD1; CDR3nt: TGTGCCAGCTCACGGGGACAGGGGGACACTAATGAAAAACTGTTTTTT; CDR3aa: CASSRGQGDTNEKLFF
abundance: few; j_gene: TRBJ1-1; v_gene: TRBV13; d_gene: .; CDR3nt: TGTGCCAGCAGCTTAGACCAGAACACTGAAGCTTTCTTT; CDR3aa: CASSLDQNTEAFF
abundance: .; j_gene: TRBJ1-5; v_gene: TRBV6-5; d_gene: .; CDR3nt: TGTGCCAGCAGTAAACAGGGTAGAGGGCAGCCCCAGCATTTT; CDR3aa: CASSKQGRGQPQHF
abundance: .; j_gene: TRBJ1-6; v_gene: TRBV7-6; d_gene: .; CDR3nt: TGTGCCAGCAGCTTAGCCCGGGACTGGAGTTCACCCCTCCACTTT; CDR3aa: CASSLARDWSSPLHF
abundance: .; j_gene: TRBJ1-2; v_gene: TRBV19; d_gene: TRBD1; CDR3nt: TGTGCCAGTAGCCACGACGGCAGGGGGAGAGGCTACACCTTC; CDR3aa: CASSHDGRGRGYTF
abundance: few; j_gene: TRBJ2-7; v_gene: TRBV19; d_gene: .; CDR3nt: TGTGCCAGTAGTATTTTGAGCAGGGACGAGCAGTACTTC; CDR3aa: CASSILSRDEQYF
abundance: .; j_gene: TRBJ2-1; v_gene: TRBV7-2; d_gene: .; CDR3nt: TGTGCCAGCACCCCTCGGGCTGGGATCTACAATGAGCAGTTCTTC; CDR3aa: CASTPRAGIYNEQFF
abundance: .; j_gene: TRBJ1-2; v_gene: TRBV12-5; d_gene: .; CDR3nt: TGTGCTAGTGGTTCGGATATTTCCTATGGCTACACCTTC; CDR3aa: CASGSDISYGYTF
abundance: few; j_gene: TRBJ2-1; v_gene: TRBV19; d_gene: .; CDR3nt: TGTGCCAGTATTGGGGGAGCTAGTCCGGGCAATGAGCAGTTCTTC; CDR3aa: CASIGGASPGNEQFF
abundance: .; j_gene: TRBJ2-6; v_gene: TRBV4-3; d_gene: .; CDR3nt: TGCGCCAGCAGCCAAAGCGTGGGGTGGTCAGGCTCTGGGGCCAACGTCCTGACTTTC; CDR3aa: CASSQSVGWSGSGANVLTF
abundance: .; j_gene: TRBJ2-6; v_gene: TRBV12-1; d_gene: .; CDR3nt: TGTGCCAGCAGCCGGAGGTATATAGGACAAAGTCGGGCCAACGTCCTGACTTTC; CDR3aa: CASSRRYIGQSRANVLTF
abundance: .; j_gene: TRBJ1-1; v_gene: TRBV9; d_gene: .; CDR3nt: TGTGCCAGCCCTCGTATCAGGTTCGGTGAAGCTTTCTTT; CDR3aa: CASPRIRFGEAFF
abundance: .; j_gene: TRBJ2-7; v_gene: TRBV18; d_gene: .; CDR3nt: TGTGCCAGCTCACCACCAGGGTTTGGCTACGAGCAGTACTTC; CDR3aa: CASSPPGFGYEQYF
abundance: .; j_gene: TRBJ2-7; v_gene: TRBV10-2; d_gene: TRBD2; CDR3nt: TGCGCCACGGGGGCGGGGGGCTACGAGCAGTACTTC; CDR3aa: CATGAGGYEQYF
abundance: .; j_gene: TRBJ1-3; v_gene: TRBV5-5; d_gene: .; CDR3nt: TGTGCCAGCAGCGTTACAGGGACCTCTGGAAACACCATATATTTT; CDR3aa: CASSVTGTSGNTIYF
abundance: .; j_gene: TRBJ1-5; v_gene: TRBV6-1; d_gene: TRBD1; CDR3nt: TGTGCCAGCACCTTGACAGGGGATCAGCCCCAGCATTTT; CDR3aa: CASTLTGDQPQHF
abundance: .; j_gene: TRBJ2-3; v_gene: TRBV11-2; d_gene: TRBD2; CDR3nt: TGTGCCAGCAGCTTAGATAGCGGGACTAGCACAGATACGCAGTATTTT; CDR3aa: CASSLDSGTSTDTQYF
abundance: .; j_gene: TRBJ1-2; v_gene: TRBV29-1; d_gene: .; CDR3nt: TGCAGCGTGGGAGGGGCTTCTGGCTACACCTTC; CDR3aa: CSVGGASGYTF
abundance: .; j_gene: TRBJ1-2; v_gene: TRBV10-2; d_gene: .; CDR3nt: TGCGCCAGCAGTGAGGACAATGGCTATGGCTACACCTTC; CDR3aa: CASSEDNGYGYTF
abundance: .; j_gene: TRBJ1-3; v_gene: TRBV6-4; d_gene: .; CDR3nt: TGTGCCAGCAGTGACATGGTAGAGGGCTCTGGAAACACCATATATTTT; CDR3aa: CASSDMVEGSGNTIYF
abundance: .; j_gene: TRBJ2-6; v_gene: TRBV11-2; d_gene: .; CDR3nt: TGTGCCAGCTTCCCGGGAAGGGGTGGGGCCAACGTCCTGACTTTC; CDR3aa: CASFPGRGGANVLTF
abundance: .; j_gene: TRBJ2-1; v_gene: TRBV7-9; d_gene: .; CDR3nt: TGTGCCAGCAGCTTGCCCGGGGGCTACTACAATGAGCAGTTCTTC; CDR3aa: CASSLPGGYYNEQFF
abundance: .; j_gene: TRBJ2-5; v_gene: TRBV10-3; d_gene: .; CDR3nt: TGTGCCATCAGTAGGGATCAAGAGACCCAGTACTTC; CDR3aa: CAISRDQETQYF
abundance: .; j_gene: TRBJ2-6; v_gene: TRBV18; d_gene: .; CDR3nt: TGTGCCAGCTCACCCTCATCAAGGATGGACTCTGGGGCCAACGTCCTGACTTTC; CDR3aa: CASSPSSRMDSGANVLTF
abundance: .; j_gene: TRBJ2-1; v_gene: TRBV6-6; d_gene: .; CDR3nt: TGTGCCAGCAGTTACTCGTCGGGCTCCTACAATGAGCAGTTCTTC; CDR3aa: CASSYSSGSYNEQFF
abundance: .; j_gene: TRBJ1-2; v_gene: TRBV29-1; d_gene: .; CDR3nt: TGCAGCGCGGTGGAGGGCTATGGCTACACCTTC; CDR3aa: CSAVEGYGYTF
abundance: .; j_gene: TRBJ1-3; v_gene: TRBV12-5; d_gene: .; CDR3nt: TGTGCTAGTGGTTTGTTGCCACCTGGAAACACCATATATTTT; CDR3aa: CASGLLPPGNTIYF
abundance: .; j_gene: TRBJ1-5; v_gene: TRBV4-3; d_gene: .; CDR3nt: TGCGCCAGCAGTGAGAGCGCTCATAGCAATCAGCCCCAGCATTTT; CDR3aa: CASSESAHSNQPQHF
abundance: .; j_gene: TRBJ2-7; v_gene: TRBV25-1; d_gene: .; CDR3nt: TGTGCCAGCAGTGAATCGAGTGGCAGGGCCTTCTACGAGCAGTACTTC; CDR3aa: CASSESSGRAFYEQYF
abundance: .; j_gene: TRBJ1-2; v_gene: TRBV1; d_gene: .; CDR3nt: TGCACCAGCAGTCGCTATAGTTTGTGCGAAAAGACCTATGGCTACACCTTC; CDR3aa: CTSSRYSLCEKTYGYTF
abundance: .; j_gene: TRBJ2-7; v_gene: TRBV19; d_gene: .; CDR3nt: TGTGCCAGTAGTGACGGACGGACCATGATGGGGGAGCAGTACTTC; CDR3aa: CASSDGRTMMGEQYF